Below are 27 T cell receptor beta chains sequenced from a single sample in a study of T cells in Graves' hyperthyroidism and ophthalmopathy. Using RNA transcripts as the source, TCR beta CDR3 regions were amplified. With the HTBI primer set, the TCR CDR3 went through a first round of RT-PCR. TCRdb re-analysed the multiplex PCR reads in MiXCR, keeping a single row per CDR3 protein. In the table there are around 700,000 distinct CDR3 sequences, over 15% of which are singletons. The source material was blood. These receptors were taken from a woman aged 50 to 65 with Graves' hyperthyroidism that later progressed to Graves' ophthalmopathy.

This clonotype was counted between two and nine times. V usage is TRBV18 and J usage is TRBJ2-1; TRBD1 is a possible D gene (5 bases). Trimming removed 3 bases at V and 0 bases at J, with 9 bases between. The CDR3 extends over 15 amino acids. Germline CDR1 reads KGHSH; CDR2 reads LQKENI. In DNA, the CDR3 is TGTGCCAGCTCACCGACAGCCCCCTCCTACAATGAGCAGTTCTTC. Translating it yields CASSPTAPSYNEQFF.

The CDR3 is CATSAPGQGAYEQFF. Written as DNA, the CDR3 is TGTGCCACCAGTGCTCCGGGACAGGGGGCATATGAGCAGTTCTTC. V and J are TRBV24-1 and TRBJ2-1, with TRBD1 identical over 12 bases. J was trimmed by 8 bases and V by 5 bases; bases with no gene match: 6. The CDR3 sequence is 15 residues long. Germline assignment: CDR1 KGHDR and CDR2 SFDVKD.

This clonotype showed up many times. The chain has TRBV30 and TRBJ1-2, with a possible D match to TRBD1 (6 bases). Germline V gene sequence: CDR1 GTSNPN, CDR2 SVGIG (reference sequence). The CDR3 runs to 14 residues. V was shortened by 3 bases and J by 4 bases, with 15 bases between the two germline ends. CDR3 DNA: TGTGCCTGGAGCCGGGGGGAAGGGGGCTATGGCTACACCTTC. Protein product: CAWSRGEGGYGYTF.

The V gene is TRBV6-4, the J gene TRBJ2-7, with D perhaps matching TRBD1 (6 bases). The V gene lost 0 bases and the J gene lost 7 bases, with 10 bases spanning the gap. The germline V gene encodes CDR1 MRHNA and CDR2 SNTAGT. There are 13 residues in the CDR3. Here the CDR3 reads CASSDSAGAEQYF. The CDR3 DNA reads TGTGCCAGCAGTGACTCGGCAGGGGCGGAGCAGTACTTC.

This clonotype has at least ten counts. This chain connects TRBV9 to TRBJ1-1; D ambiguous. The CDR3 spans 17 residues. Looked up from germline, CDR1 is SGDLS and CDR2 is YYNGEE. V dropped 0 bases and J dropped 1 base, with 16 bases sitting between them. The DNA for the CDR3 is TGTGCCAGCAGCGTAGCCTCATTGGGGTATGCGAACACTGAAGCTTTCTTT. Encoded protein: CASSVASLGYANTEAFF.

This clonotype was recorded at least ten times. The chain recombines TRBV20-1 with TRBJ1-1, with 9 bases that match TRBD1. The CDR3 runs to 16 residues. V was pared by 3 bases and J by 1 base, with 9 bases of the junction left unmatched. Germline V gene sequence: CDR1 DFQATT, CDR2 SNEGSKA (reference sequence). CDR3 sequence: CSASGDRGKSNTEAFF. The CDR3 region has the DNA TGCAGTGCTAGTGGTGACAGGGGGAAATCGAACACTGAAGCTTTCTTT.

This clonotype showed up many times. The CDR3 protein is CASSLGVGGSYEQYF. CDR3 DNA sequence: TGCGCCAGCAGCTTGGGGGTCGGGGGCTCCTACGAGCAGTACTTC. The chain carries TRBV5-1 and TRBJ2-7; possible D gene TRBD2, 6 bases. The CDR3 covers 15 residues. CDR1 and CDR2 from the germline V gene are SGHRS and YFSETQ. V was cut by 0 bases and J by 0 bases, with 10 bases left in between.

This clonotype was seen once. Its ends do not fully match the called genes, so a read error is possible. The gene calls are TRBV12-3 or TRBV12-4 and TRBJ2-4; D perhaps matches TRBD1 (6 bases). The CDR3 spans 15 residues. The CDR3 coding sequence is TGTGCCAGCAGTGGTAACAGGGTTTCCAAAAACATTCAGCACTTC. As protein: CASSGNRVSKNIQHF.

This clonotype was detected only a few times. The chain has TRBV19 and TRBJ1-5, with unresolved D. There are 14 residues in the CDR3. Trimming cost V 7 bases and J 0 bases, with 10 bases left between them. The germline V gene encodes CDR1 LNHDA and CDR2 SQIVND (reference sequence). CDR3 amino acids: CASTLGFSNQPQHF. DNA of the CDR3: TGTGCCAGTACCTTAGGCTTTAGCAATCAGCCCCAGCATTTT.

This clonotype has more than one count but fewer than ten. The chain carries TRBV29-1 and TRBJ1-1; a weak D match, TRBD1 (6 bases). The germline V and J ends were trimmed by 1 base and 3 bases, with 12 bases remaining between them. Per the germline V gene, CDR1 is SQVTM and CDR2 is ANQGSEA. The CDR3 covers 14 residues. Written as DNA, the CDR3 is TGCAGCGTTGAAGCCCCCGGACAGTACACTGAAGCTTTCTTT. Encoded protein: CSVEAPGQYTEAFF.

The gene calls are TRBV6-2 or TRBV6-3 and TRBJ2-2; D unclear. The V end lost 6 bases, the J end lost 0 bases, and 14 bases lay between the germline ends. Germline CDR1 MNHEY, CDR2 SVGEGT. The CDR3 totals 16 residues. The CDR3 coding sequence is TGTGCCAGCAGAAGACCGGGCCAAACGAACACCGGGGAGCTGTTTTTT. Its protein product is CASRRPGQTNTGELFF.

The chain recombines TRBV19 with TRBJ2-1; 7 nucleotides align to TRBD1. The CDR3 is made up of 14 amino acids. V gave up 4 bases and J gave up 6 bases; unmatched junction bases: 6. Germline CDR1 LNHDA, CDR2 SQIVND (reference sequence). In DNA form, the CDR3 reads TGTGCCAGTAGTACCCAACAGGGGTCCAATGAGCAGTTCTTC. Amino acid sequence: CASSTQQGSNEQFF.

This clonotype was observed at least ten times. The CDR3 protein is CASSYRNRAGANVLTF. CDR3 in DNA: TGTGCCAGCAGTTACCGGAACAGGGCTGGGGCCAACGTCCTGACTTTC. The chain links TRBV27 to TRBJ2-6; tentatively, D is TRBD1 (6 bases). Germline V gene sequence: CDR1 MNHEY, CDR2 SMNVEV (reference sequence). The CDR3 has 16 amino acids. V dropped 4 bases and J dropped 2 bases, with 12 bases sitting between them.

The rearrangement links TRBV25-1 to TRBJ1-1; no definite D call. Germline V gives CDR1 MGHDK, CDR2 SYGVNS. The CDR3 is 15 amino acids. Between the trimmed V and J ends, which lost 3 bases and 5 bases, there was a span of 16 bases. The DNA of the CDR3 is TGTGCCAGCAGTGAGGGCACGGGTGTAGGTACTGAAGCTTTCTTT. It encodes CASSEGTGVGTEAFF.

This chain joins TRBV20-1 and TRBJ2-7; weak D call: TRBD2 (6 bases). The length of the CDR3 is 12 residues. Germline V gene sequence: CDR1 DFQATT, CDR2 SNEGSKA (reference sequence). Trimming stripped 3 bases from V and 5 bases from J, with 11 bases between. The CDR3 sequence: CSASPDYHEQYF. The CDR3 region has the DNA TGCAGTGCTAGCCCGGACTACCACGAGCAGTACTTC.

This clonotype was recorded many times. The CDR3 bases are TGTGCCAGCAGCCAAGATAGCGGGGGGGCGGTATGGGATGAGCAGTTCTTC. It translates to CASSQDSGGAVWDEQFF. The V gene is TRBV3-1, the J gene TRBJ2-1, with 11 bases fitting TRBD2. Per the germline V gene, CDR1 is LGHDT and CDR2 is YNNKEL (reference sequence). This CDR3 has 17 amino acids. The ends lost 0 bases at V and 8 bases at J; junction bases unmatched: 9.

This clonotype has at least ten counts. V and J are TRBV30 and TRBJ1-5; D remains unclear. Germline V gives CDR1 GTSNPN, CDR2 SVGIG (reference sequence). With 4 bases removed from V and 6 bases from J, the gap between germline ends came to 13 bases. The CDR3 sequence is 13 residues long. The CDR3 loop reads CAWNLGGSQPQHF. The DNA for the CDR3 is TGTGCCTGGAATCTGGGCGGGAGTCAGCCCCAGCATTTT.

There are a few counts of this clonotype. This chain joins TRBV4-1 and TRBJ2-2; 12 bases line up with TRBD2. Germline V CDR1 and CDR2: MGHRA, YSYEKL. V gave up 3 bases and J gave up 6 bases; unmatched junction bases: 5. This CDR3 has 16 amino acids. CDR3 loop: CASSQERTSGAGELFF. Written as DNA, the CDR3 is TGCGCCAGCAGCCAGGAACGGACTAGCGGGGCCGGGGAGCTGTTTTTT.

This clonotype was seen repeatedly, ten times or more. The chain is built from TRBV20-1 and TRBJ2-5; D is perhaps TRBD2 (5 bases). CDR3 size: 12 residues. The germline V gene encodes CDR1 DFQATT and CDR2 SNEGSKA (reference sequence). Trimming cost V 7 bases and J 2 bases, with 11 bases left between them. In DNA form, the CDR3 reads TGCAGTGTCCTAGCTTTTCAAGAGACCCAGTACTTC. This translates into CSVLAFQETQYF.

This clonotype has ten or more counts. The chain is built from TRBV30 and TRBJ1-3; D is perhaps TRBD1 (5 bases). V lost 0 bases and J lost 0, with 9 bases in between. Germline V CDR1 and CDR2: GTSNPN, SVGIG (reference sequence). The CDR3 contains 15 residues. In DNA form, the CDR3 reads TGTGCCTGGAGTGTACTGGACACCTCTGGAAACACCATATATTTT. This translates into CAWSVLDTSGNTIYF.

This clonotype was recorded at least ten times. The chain employs TRBV12-3 or TRBV12-4 and TRBJ2-5, with D hard to call. With 4 bases removed from V and 2 bases from J, the gap between germline ends came to 8 bases. The CDR3 contains 13 residues. The CDR3 spells CASSSDVQETQYF. The CDR3 bases are TGTGCCAGCAGTTCGGACGTGCAAGAGACCCAGTACTTC.

The chain recombines TRBV24-1 with TRBJ2-2; tentatively, D is TRBD1 (6 bases). V gave up 3 bases and J gave up 6 bases, with 10 bases separating them. Germline values: CDR1 KGHDR, CDR2 SFDVKD. This CDR3 is 14 amino acids long. The CDR3 DNA is TGTGCCACCAGTGATCCAGGGGCGTCCGGGGAGCTGTTTTTT. It codes for CATSDPGASGELFF.

The chain has TRBV6-1 and TRBJ2-7; a possible D gene is TRBD1 (6 bases). This CDR3 region has 15 residues. Germline V gives CDR1 MNHNS, CDR2 SASEGT. The V end was cut by 5 bases, the J end by 7 bases, with 21 bases between. The CDR3: CASSSRDNGVGEQYF. The CDR3 DNA reads as TGTGCCAGCAGTTCCCGGGACAACGGGGTGGGAGAGCAGTACTTC.

This clonotype appeared many times. The CDR3 DNA sequence: TGTGCCAGCTCACCATTTTTACAGGGGGCGAACACTGAAGCTTTCTTT. Protein sequence: CASSPFLQGANTEAFF. The chain is built from TRBV18 and TRBJ1-1; 9 nucleotides agree with TRBD1. V was pared by 2 bases and J by 1 base, with 5 bases of the junction left unmatched. This CDR3 has 16 residues. The V gene's germline CDR1 is KGHSH and CDR2 LQKENI.

This clonotype came up many times. V and J are TRBV28 and TRBJ2-1, with 11 bases lining up with TRBD2. Germline CDR1 MDHEN, CDR2 SYDVKM. This CDR3 region has 16 residues. CDR3 sequence: CAILGNSGGGYNEQFF. The CDR3 region has the DNA TGTGCTATTCTGGGGAATAGCGGGGGGGGCTACAATGAGCAGTTCTTC.

Ten or more counts support this clonotype. This chain uses TRBV20-1 with TRBJ1-1; 7 bases align to TRBD1. This CDR3 has 16 amino acids. Germline-derived CDR1 and CDR2 are DFQATT and SNEGSKA (reference sequence). Trimming took 5 bases from V and 1 from J; bases not matched to a gene: 13. CDR3 nucleotides: TGCAGTGCTCCTAACTACGGACAGGCACCGAACACTGAAGCTTTCTTT. Protein product: CSAPNYGQAPNTEAFF.

The chain recombines TRBV15 with TRBJ2-3; 8 bases line up with TRBD2. V lost 5 bases to trimming and J lost 3 bases; unmatched junction nucleotides: 4. Germline V gene data show CDR1 as LNHNV and CDR2 as YYDKDF (reference sequence). There are 14 residues in the CDR3. The CDR3: CATSPGLATDTQYF. CDR3 nucleotides: TGTGCCACCAGCCCCGGACTAGCAACAGATACGCAGTATTTT.